Listed below are T cell receptor beta chains from one sample, sequenced in a study of beta chain features in type 1 diabetes. Produced via immunoSEQ multiplex PCR; TCRdb's table is partial and in-frame only. The sample includes roughly 280,000 clones, approximately 25% of them seen just once. Sequenced material: naive CD4+ T cells from blood. These TCRs come from a woman under 40 with type 1 diabetes. The CDR3 runs from the conserved cysteine through the conserved F or W. Each record gives: V gene, clone size, J gene, D gene, CDR3 protein, CDR3 DNA. A D gene is named only where the DNA matches it firmly. Not every row has a clone size; where given, it reads once, few, many or a size class.

v_call: TRBV18
clone_size: NA
j_call: TRBJ2-3
d_call: NA
cdr3_aa: CASSPREFEGEYF
cdr3_nt: TGTGCCAGCTCACCCCGGGAATTTGAGGGGGAGTATTTT

v_call: TRBV9
clone_size: NA
j_call: TRBJ2-1
d_call: NA
cdr3_aa: CASSDSGVLDNEQFF
cdr3_nt: TGTGCCAGCAGCGATTCGGGAGTTCTCGACAATGAGCAGTTCTTC

v_call: TRBV7-8
clone_size: NA
j_call: TRBJ2-5
d_call: TRBD1
cdr3_aa: CASSPRDRKETQYF
cdr3_nt: TGTGCCAGCAGCCCGCGGGACAGGAAAGAGACCCAGTACTTC

v_call: TRBV28
clone_size: few
j_call: TRBJ2-7
d_call: NA
cdr3_aa: CASSSLTGRGEYF
cdr3_nt: TGTGCCAGCAGTTCCCTGACAGGCCGAGGGGAGTACTTC

v_call: TRBV28
clone_size: NA
j_call: TRBJ1-2
d_call: NA
cdr3_aa: CASSPPTYGYTF
cdr3_nt: TGTGCCAGCAGTCCCCCGACTTATGGCTACACCTTC

v_call: TRBV7-3
clone_size: NA
j_call: TRBJ2-1
d_call: NA
cdr3_aa: CASSYQNGNEQFF
cdr3_nt: TGTGCCAGCAGTTACCAAAACGGCAATGAGCAGTTCTTC

v_call: TRBV11-1
clone_size: few
j_call: TRBJ2-2
d_call: TRBD1
cdr3_aa: CASSPRDRENTGELFF
cdr3_nt: TGTGCCAGCAGCCCCCGGGACAGAGAGAACACCGGGGAGCTGTTTTTT

v_call: TRBV5-1
clone_size: few
j_call: TRBJ1-1
d_call: NA
cdr3_aa: CASSQLFNSGTEAFF
cdr3_nt: TGCGCCAGCAGCCAACTATTTAACAGCGGCACTGAAGCTTTCTTT

v_call: TRBV18
clone_size: NA
j_call: TRBJ2-2
d_call: TRBD1
cdr3_aa: CASSRQGRYTGELFF
cdr3_nt: TGTGCCAGCTCCCGACAGGGGAGATACACCGGGGAGCTGTTTTTT

v_call: TRBV29-1
clone_size: few
j_call: TRBJ2-1
d_call: TRBD2
cdr3_aa: CSVTRTSGTYNEQFF
cdr3_nt: TGCAGCGTAACACGGACTAGCGGGACCTACAATGAGCAGTTCTTC

v_call: TRBV29-1
clone_size: few
j_call: TRBJ2-2
d_call: NA
cdr3_aa: CSVGGPNTGELFF
cdr3_nt: TGCAGCGTGGGGGGTCCCAACACCGGGGAGCTGTTTTTT

v_call: TRBV5-1
clone_size: NA
j_call: TRBJ2-2
d_call: TRBD2
cdr3_aa: CASSPTSSTGELFF
cdr3_nt: TGCGCCAGCAGCCCGACTAGCAGCACCGGGGAGCTGTTTTTT

v_call: TRBV9
clone_size: NA
j_call: TRBJ2-5
d_call: NA
cdr3_aa: CASSAGVGGQETQYF
cdr3_nt: TGTGCCAGCAGCGCCGGGGTGGGGGGACAAGAGACCCAGTACTTC

v_call: TRBV9
clone_size: few
j_call: TRBJ2-2
d_call: TRBD2
cdr3_aa: CASSVPSGSTGELFF
cdr3_nt: TGTGCCAGCAGCGTACCTAGCGGGAGTACCGGGGAGCTGTTTTTT

v_call: TRBV9
clone_size: NA
j_call: TRBJ1-1
d_call: TRBD1
cdr3_aa: CASSARTGKAFF
cdr3_nt: TGTGCCAGCAGCGCGCGGACAGGGAAAGCTTTCTTT

v_call: TRBV29-1
clone_size: few
j_call: TRBJ1-4
d_call: NA
cdr3_aa: CSVEGSGGDEKLFF
cdr3_nt: TGCAGCGTTGAAGGGTCAGGCGGGGATGAAAAACTGTTTTTT

v_call: TRBV5-4
clone_size: NA
j_call: TRBJ1-4
d_call: NA
cdr3_aa: CASSYGQPNEKLFF
cdr3_nt: TGTGCCAGCAGCTATGGACAGCCTAATGAAAAACTGTTTTTT

v_call: TRBV5-1
clone_size: NA
j_call: TRBJ1-1
d_call: TRBD1
cdr3_aa: CASSLIPGTEEAFF
cdr3_nt: TGCGCCAGCAGCTTGATTCCCGGGACAGAAGAAGCTTTCTTT

v_call: TRBV18
clone_size: NA
j_call: TRBJ2-5
d_call: TRBD2
cdr3_aa: CASSPPGLAGETQYF
cdr3_nt: TGTGCCAGCTCACCCCCGGGACTAGCTGGCGAGACCCAGTACTTC

v_call: TRBV4-1
clone_size: few
j_call: TRBJ2-1
d_call: NA
cdr3_aa: CASSLWDNSYNEQFF
cdr3_nt: TGCGCCAGCAGCCTCTGGGACAACTCCTACAATGAGCAGTTCTTC

v_call: TRBV5-4
clone_size: few
j_call: TRBJ2-2
d_call: TRBD2
cdr3_aa: CASSDSGRATGELFF
cdr3_nt: TGTGCCAGCAGCGATAGCGGGAGGGCCACCGGGGAGCTGTTTTTT

v_call: TRBV15
clone_size: few
j_call: TRBJ1-2
d_call: NA
cdr3_aa: CATSRDGQVVRGYTF
cdr3_nt: TGTGCCACCAGCAGAGATGGGCAGGTGGTACGAGGCTACACCTTC

v_call: TRBV9
clone_size: few
j_call: TRBJ2-7
d_call: TRBD2
cdr3_aa: CASSVTSGVTYEQYF
cdr3_nt: TGTGCCAGCAGCGTAACTAGCGGAGTTACCTACGAGCAGTACTTC

v_call: TRBV29-1
clone_size: few
j_call: TRBJ2-1
d_call: NA
cdr3_aa: CSVEDPEAFFPNEQFF
cdr3_nt: TGCAGCGTTGAAGATCCGGAGGCTTTCTTTCCCAATGAGCAGTTCTTC

v_call: TRBV18
clone_size: NA
j_call: TRBJ1-5
d_call: TRBD1
cdr3_aa: CASSPWTGVNQPQHF
cdr3_nt: TGTGCCAGCTCACCATGGACAGGGGTCAATCAGCCCCAGCATTTT

v_call: TRBV6-6
clone_size: few
j_call: TRBJ2-2
d_call: NA
cdr3_aa: CASSYSNYNTGELFF
cdr3_nt: TGTGCCAGCAGTTACTCGAACTACAACACCGGGGAGCTGTTTTTT